This T cell receptor (beta chain) emerged from a study of shared clonotypes between healthy human individuals. Study-wide background: The donor group consisted of two women and a few men, aged 18 to 49.

The study's findings and limits: Memory subsets had estimated richness that was generally smaller than that of naive subsets. Clonotype sharing among donors likely depends on sequencing depth.

The CDR3 consists of 17 residues. From germline, CDR1 is MRHNA and CDR2 SNTAGT. V lost 8 bases to trimming and J lost 0 bases, with 20 bases between them. This table comes from immunoSEQ multiplex PCR, and its TCRdb copy is limited to in-frame clones, with some not included. The sample holds a few million clones, 85% to 95% seen once. About this clone itself: The antigen remains undetermined.

The sequence derives from a young man in good health. Some clones in this sample may be carry-over from other donors' samples. The V call is TRBV6-4, the J call TRBJ1-5; tentatively, D is TRBD1 (6 bases). Sequenced: naive CD4+ T cells from PBMCs. Specified subset: CD45RA+ positively selected. CDR3 nucleotide sequence: TGTGCCAGCCGGAAAGGACAGCTGACCTATAGCAATCAGCCCCAGCATTTT. This gives the protein CASRKGQLTYSNQPQHF.